Given below is one T cell receptor (beta chain) in context. Antigen: not known. This specimen comes from a study of identical twins. Points from the study as a whole: Zero-insertion results could be subject to partial confounding by invariant MAIT and iNKT cells. Beta clonotypes that were abundant in cord blood contained fewer insertions, a pattern absent from memory repertoires.

The length of the CDR3 is 15 residues. The germline CDR1 and CDR2 sequences are SGHTA and FQGNSA. V was clipped by 5 bases and J by 4 bases, with 14 bases between them. A template switching step contributed a universal primer site, while unique molecular identifiers were present in the cDNA. TCRdb independently ran MiXCR on the 5' RACE reads; one entry per CDR3 protein. The sample carries some 1,600,000 distinct CDR3 sequences, around 33% recorded once. This clonotype originated in a newborn girl in good health. The J gene is TRBJ2-2, the V gene TRBV7-2, with D perhaps matching TRBD1 (5 bases). The sequencing input was cord blood. CDR3 bases: TGTGCCAGCAGCGGGTTAGGACACGTCACCGGGGAGCTGTTTTTT. It is translated as CASSGLGHVTGELFF.